This T cell receptor (beta chain) was identified in a study of blood T cells in healthy people across ages. Overall study results and limits: Both higher diversity and more naive CD4+ cells marked long-lived donors when set against aged donors. Strong correlation linked observed beta diversity and percent naive T cells.

It was with a sample-barcoded 5' primer and a J-beta primer mix that a second PCR of about 6 to 12 cycles was run. TCRdb re-called the 5' RACE reads with MiXCR, one entry per CDR3 protein. The data contain hundreds of thousands of distinct CDR3 sequences, about 28% of them singletons. They isolated at least 6 million PBMCs from each sample. Total RNA extraction produced at least 6 micrograms (per sample) for the study. This clonotype was counted many times. Its antigen remains unknown. The germline V gene encodes CDR1 MNHEY and CDR2 SVGAGI. This CDR3 has 15 amino acids. Germline trimming cut 6 bases from V and 4 bases from J; bases unmatched to any gene: 7.

This sequence joins TRBV6-5 and TRBJ2-1; 9 nucleotides agree with TRBD2. The receptor comes from a woman at least 80 years old in good health. The source material was blood. The chain's CDR3 is CASRSGLAPYNEQFF. In DNA, the CDR3 is TGTGCCAGCAGAAGTGGACTAGCGCCGTACAATGAGCAGTTCTTC.